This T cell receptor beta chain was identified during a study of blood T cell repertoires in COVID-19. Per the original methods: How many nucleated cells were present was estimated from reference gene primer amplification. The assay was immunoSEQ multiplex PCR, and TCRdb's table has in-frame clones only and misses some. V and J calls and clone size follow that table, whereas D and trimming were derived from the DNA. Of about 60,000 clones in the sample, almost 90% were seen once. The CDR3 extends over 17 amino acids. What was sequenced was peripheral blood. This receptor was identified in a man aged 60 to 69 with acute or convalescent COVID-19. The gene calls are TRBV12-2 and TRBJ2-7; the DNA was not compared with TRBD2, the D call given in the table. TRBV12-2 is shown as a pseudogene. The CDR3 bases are TGTGCAAGTCGCTTAGGGGATAGCGGGAGTAGCTCCTACGAGCAGTACTTC. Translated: CASRLGDSGSSSYEQYF.